One sample yielded the 10 T cell receptor beta chains listed below, sequenced in a study of blood T cell repertoires in COVID-19. Sequencing was performed with immunoSEQ multiplex PCR; in TCRdb, only in-frame clones are kept and a portion is missing. The sample lists some 110,000 clones, 85% occurring once. Sequencing was carried out using peripheral blood. These receptors all stem from a man aged 45 to 65 with acute or convalescent COVID-19.

The chain uses TRBV7-3 and TRBJ2-3, with D possibly being TRBD2 (5 bases). The germline V and J ends were trimmed by 0 bases and 2 bases, with 12 bases remaining between them. This CDR3 is built from 16 residues. The germline V gene has CDR1 SGHTA and CDR2 FQGTGA. The CDR3, as DNA: TGTGCCAGCAGCTTAACGCCTAGCTCTAACACAGATACGCAGTATTTT. Translating gives CASSLTPSSNTDTQYF.

V usage is TRBV28 and J usage is TRBJ1-2; D not certain. This CDR3 region has 12 residues. Trimming shortened V by 6 bases and J by 2 bases, and 7 bases separated the two germline ends. CDR1 is MDHEN and CDR2 is SYDVKM in the germline V gene. The CDR3 nucleotides are TGTGCCAGCAGACCTACGAACTATGGCTACACCTTC. It translates to CASRPTNYGYTF.

The chain employs TRBV6-5 and TRBJ2-4, with D tentatively TRBD1 (8 bases). The germline CDR1 and CDR2 sequences are MNHEY and SVGAGI. CDR3 length: 15 amino acids. The V and J ends lost 5 bases and 3 bases respectively, with 14 bases between them. CDR3 amino acids: CASSRQGTIKNIQYF. CDR3 nucleotide sequence: TGTGCCAGCAGTCGACAGGGGACTATCAAAAACATTCAGTACTTC.

This clone occurred once. The rearrangement links TRBV3-1 (or the pseudogene TRBV3-2) to TRBJ2-3; D ambiguous. CDR3 length: 14 residues. The V gene's germline CDR1 is LGHDT and CDR2 YNNKEL (reference sequence). With 0 bases removed from V and 5 bases from J, the gap between germline ends came to 9 bases. The CDR3 sequence is CASSQDLVVDTQYF. The CDR3 DNA reads as TGTGCCAGCAGCCAAGACCTAGTAGTAGATACGCAGTATTTT.

V gene TRBV15 combines with J gene TRBJ1-5, with D unresolved. The CDR3 loop spans 14 amino acids. Between the trimmed V and J ends, which lost 5 bases and 0 bases, there was a span of 8 bases. Germline loops: CDR1 LNHNV, CDR2 YYDKDF (reference sequence). CDR3: CATSGGYSNQPQHF. The CDR3 region has the DNA TGTGCCACCAGCGGCGGCTATAGCAATCAGCCCCAGCATTTT. The complete variable domain, with remaining parts taken from reference TRBV15 and TRBJ1-5, reads DAMVIQNPRYQVTQFGKPVTLSCSQTLNHNVMYWYQQKSSQAPKLLFHYYDKDFNNEADTPDNFQSRRPNTSFCFLDIRSPGLGDTAMYLCATSGGYSNQPQHFGDGTRLSIL.

This clone has only a few counts. This sequence joins TRBV18 and TRBJ2-1; a possible D gene is TRBD1 (6 bases). The CDR3 is 16 amino acids. Trimming pared 0 bases from V and 6 bases from J, leaving 15 bases between. Per germline, CDR1 KGHSH and CDR2 LQKENI. CDR3 coding DNA: TGTGCCAGCTCACCACCGGTTCACAGGGCCAGCAATGAGCAGTTCTTC. This codes for CASSPPVHRASNEQFF.

The chain couples TRBV28 to TRBJ2-7; D is undetermined. Germline CDR1 is MDHEN and CDR2 is SYDVKM. The CDR3 has 16 amino acids. Trimming shortened V by 2 bases and J by 2 bases, and 16 bases separated the two germline ends. The CDR3 nucleotides read TGTGCCAGCAGTTTAGCCTCGATAGCCGAGACCTACGAGCAGTACTTC. This translates into CASSLASIAETYEQYF. The whole variable domain, filled in from reference TRBV28 and TRBJ2-7, reads DVKVTQSSRYLVKRTGEKVFLECVQDMDHENMFWYRQDPGLGLRLIYFSYDVKMKEKGDIPEGYSVSREKKERFSLILESASTNQTSMYLCASSLASIAETYEQYFGPGTRLTVT.

The chain is built from TRBV19 and TRBJ1-2; D is perhaps TRBD1 (5 bases). This CDR3 is built from 14 residues. Trimming left V 1 base short and J 3 bases short, with 9 bases between. Looked up from germline, CDR1 is LNHDA and CDR2 is SQIVND (reference sequence). The CDR3 DNA reads as TGTGCCAGTAGTATAGCGGTCAGGGACTATGGCTACACCTTC. Protein sequence: CASSIAVRDYGYTF.

This chain uses TRBV20-1 with TRBJ2-1; possible D gene TRBD2, 5 bases. Trimming left V 8 bases short and J 6 bases short, with 11 bases between. The CDR3 consists of 11 residues. Per the germline V gene, CDR1 is DFQATT and CDR2 is SNEGSKA (reference sequence). CDR3: CSIEGFNEQFF. CDR3 in DNA: TGCAGTATCGAGGGCTTCAATGAGCAGTTCTTC.

Concerning this clone: Other nucleotide sequences in the sample specify the same CDR3. The J gene is TRBJ2-3, the V gene TRBV20-1; 8 bases are shared with TRBD2. V lost 3 bases and J lost 1; bases outside the gene matches: 12. The CDR3 covers 17 residues. The V gene's germline CDR1 is DFQATT and CDR2 SNEGSKA (reference sequence). The DNA for the CDR3 is TGCAGTGCTAGTAACCCGCGGGGGCGGGGGGGCACAGATACGCAGTATTTT. It translates to CSASNPRGRGGTDTQYF.